This note documents a single T cell receptor (beta chain) sequence. This sample was included in a study of monozygotic twins with inflammatory bowel disease. Reanalyzing the 5' RACE reads, TCRdb keeps one entry per CDR3 protein, without DNA. The data show around 150,000 distinct CDR3 sequences, and the top ten clones hold 2.8%. This receptor was obtained from a human donor with ulcerative colitis or Crohn's disease, or a healthy co-twin of an affected twin (not recorded which). Sequenced material: blood.

The CDR3 sequence is CASSLNTWAGKTDTQYF. V is TRBV7-2 and J is TRBJ2-3; TCRdb names TRBD2, which stays unverified in the absence of DNA. Germline CDR1 SGHTA, CDR2 FQGNSA. This CDR3 is 17 amino acids long. The full variable domain, rest sourced from reference TRBV7-2 and TRBJ2-3, is GAGVSQSPSNKVTEKGKDVELRCDPISGHTALYWYRQSLGQGLEFLIYFQGNSAPDKSGLPSDRFSAERTGGSVSTLTIQRTQQEDSAVYLCASSLNTWAGKTDTQYFGPGTRLTVL.